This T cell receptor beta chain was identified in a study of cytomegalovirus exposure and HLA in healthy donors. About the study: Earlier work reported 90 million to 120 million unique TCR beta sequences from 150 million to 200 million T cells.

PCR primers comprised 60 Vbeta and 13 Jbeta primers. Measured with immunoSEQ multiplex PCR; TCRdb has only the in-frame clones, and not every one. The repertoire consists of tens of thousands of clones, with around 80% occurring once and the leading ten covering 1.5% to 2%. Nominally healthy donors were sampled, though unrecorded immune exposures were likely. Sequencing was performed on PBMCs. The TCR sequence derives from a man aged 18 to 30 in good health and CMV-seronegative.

The chain's CDR3 is CASSFSGRAPGTEAFF. CDR3 coding DNA: TGTGCCAGCAGCTTCTCCGGGAGAGCACCTGGCACTGAAGCTTTCTTT. The chain joins TRBV5-4 to TRBJ1-1; the D is unclear. CDR1 is SGHNT, CDR2 YYREEE, per germline (reference sequence). The CDR3 runs to 16 residues. Between the trimmed V and J ends, which lost 2 bases and 4 bases, there was a span of 18 bases.